Only one count was recorded for the clone carrying this T cell receptor beta chain. The source of the sample is a study of cytomegalovirus exposure and HLA in healthy donors. Primers for the PCR totalled 60 Vbeta and 13 Jbeta. Clones were sequenced by immunoSEQ multiplex PCR, and TCRdb holds only the in-frame ones, with some missing. The repertoire has 150,000 to 170,000 clones, roughly three quarters of them found once; the top ten carry about 13%. Per the germline V gene, CDR1 is DFQATT and CDR2 is SNEGSKA (reference sequence). The ends were cut back, 5 bases at V and 0 bases at J, with 4 bases in the middle. The CDR3 length is 11 residues.

The receptor comes from a man aged 25-45 years in good health and CMV-seropositive. The specimen was PBMCs. The rearrangement links TRBV20-1 to TRBJ2-5; the D is unclear. The CDR3 DNA follows: TGCAGTGCTCAGTACCAAGAGACCCAGTACTTC. Its translation is CSAQYQETQYF.